The clone carrying this T cell receptor beta chain was observed a single time. Its matching antigen is unknown. Germline CDR1 reads LGHNA; CDR2 reads YNFKEQ. The CDR3 has 17 residues. V dropped 0 bases and J dropped 1; count of bases not matched to a gene: 8. This entry is derived from a study of OX40 agonist ivuxolimab in advanced cancers. Points from the study as a whole: Some patients who did not respond also had low normalized T-cell clonal expansion.

Clones were sequenced by immunoSEQ multiplex PCR, and TCRdb holds only the in-frame ones, with some missing. The profile covers about 45,000 clones, with roughly 91% appearing a single time and roughly a fifth taken by the ten largest. The rearrangement joins TRBV4-2 to TRBJ2-5; 7 bases are shared with TRBD2. The sequencing here drew on CD4+ or CD8+ T cells sorted from blood, taken in a trial of the OX40 agonist ivuxolimab. This TCR derives from an adult with an advanced solid tumor such as melanoma, head and neck, liver or kidney cancer. CDR3 DNA: TGTGCCAGCAGCCAAGAACTATTAACGGGAGGCCAAGAGACCCAGTACTTC. Its translation is CASSQELLTGGQETQYF.